This T cell receptor beta chain was obtained from a study of T cell responses to AZD1222 COVID-19 vaccine. The assay was immunoSEQ multiplex PCR, and TCRdb's table has in-frame clones only and misses some. The sample holds about 150,000 clones, over 75% seen once. The J segment lost 10 bases and the V segment lost 5 bases, leaving 7 bases of the junction unmatched. Germline CDR1 is MDHEN and CDR2 is SYDVKM. CDR3 length: 14 amino acids. This clone has a handful of counts. Sequences were derived from peripheral blood, sampled 28 days after the second dose of the MenACWY control vaccine. The rearrangement links TRBV28 to TRBJ1-6; 8 nucleotides agree with TRBD1. This clonotype originated in an adult who received the MenACWY meningococcal vaccine as a control. The CDR3 loop is CASSMTGDESPLHF. The CDR3, as DNA: TGTGCCAGCAGTATGACAGGGGACGAGTCACCCCTCCACTTT.